This T cell receptor beta chain was sequenced for a study of blood T cell repertoires in COVID-19. Measured with immunoSEQ multiplex PCR; TCRdb has only the in-frame clones, and not every one. This sample yields tens of thousands of clones, of which over 80% are seen a single time; 5% to 6.5% belongs to the top ten. This CDR3 has 13 residues. Germline V gene sequence: CDR1 SGHRS, CDR2 YFSETQ. V lost 4 bases and J lost 9; bases outside the gene matches: 8. This TCR was recovered from a man aged 45-65 years with active COVID-19. The sequenced material came from peripheral blood. This chain connects TRBV5-1 to TRBJ2-7, with 9 nucleotides matching TRBD1. CDR3 sequence reads: CASSGTGPLGQYF. The CDR3, as DNA: TGCGCCAGCAGCGGGACAGGGCCCCTAGGGCAGTACTTC.